This entry concerns a single T cell receptor (beta chain). The antigen remains unidentified. These data belong to a study of cytomegalovirus exposure and HLA in healthy donors. Study findings and constraints: Presence/absence results assume similar sequencing depth per donor, which may not hold.

The PCR employed 60 Vbeta primers together with 13 Jbeta primers. The protocol was immunoSEQ multiplex PCR, while the TCRdb copy is restricted to in-frame clones and leaves out a portion. The repertoire holds around 120,000 clones, with around 75% as singletons. The origin of this receptor is a woman between 45 and 65 years old in good health and CMV-seropositive. The sample was PBMCs.

The CDR3: CASSYADSNQPQHF. CDR3 coding DNA: TGTGCCAGCAGTTACGCAGATAGCAATCAGCCCCAGCATTTT. This chain uses TRBV6-6 with TRBJ1-5; D remains ambiguous. V was pared by 2 bases and J by 0 bases, with 5 bases between. There are 14 residues in the CDR3. CDR1 is MNHNY, CDR2 SVGAGI, per germline (reference sequence).